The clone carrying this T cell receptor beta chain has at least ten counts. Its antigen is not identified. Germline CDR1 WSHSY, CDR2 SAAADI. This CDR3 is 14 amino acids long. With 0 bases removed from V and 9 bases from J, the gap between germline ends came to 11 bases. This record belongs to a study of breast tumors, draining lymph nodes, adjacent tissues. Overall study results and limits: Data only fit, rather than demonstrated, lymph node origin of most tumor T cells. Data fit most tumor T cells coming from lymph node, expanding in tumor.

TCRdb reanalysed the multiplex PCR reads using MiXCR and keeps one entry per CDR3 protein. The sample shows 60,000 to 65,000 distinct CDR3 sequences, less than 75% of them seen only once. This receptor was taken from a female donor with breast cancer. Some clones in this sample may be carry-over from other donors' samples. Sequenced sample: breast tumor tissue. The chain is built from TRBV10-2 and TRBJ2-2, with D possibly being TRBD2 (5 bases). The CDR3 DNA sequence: TGCGCCAGCAGTGAGTCGTGGAGGACCCGGGAGCTGTTTTTT. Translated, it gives CASSESWRTRELFF.